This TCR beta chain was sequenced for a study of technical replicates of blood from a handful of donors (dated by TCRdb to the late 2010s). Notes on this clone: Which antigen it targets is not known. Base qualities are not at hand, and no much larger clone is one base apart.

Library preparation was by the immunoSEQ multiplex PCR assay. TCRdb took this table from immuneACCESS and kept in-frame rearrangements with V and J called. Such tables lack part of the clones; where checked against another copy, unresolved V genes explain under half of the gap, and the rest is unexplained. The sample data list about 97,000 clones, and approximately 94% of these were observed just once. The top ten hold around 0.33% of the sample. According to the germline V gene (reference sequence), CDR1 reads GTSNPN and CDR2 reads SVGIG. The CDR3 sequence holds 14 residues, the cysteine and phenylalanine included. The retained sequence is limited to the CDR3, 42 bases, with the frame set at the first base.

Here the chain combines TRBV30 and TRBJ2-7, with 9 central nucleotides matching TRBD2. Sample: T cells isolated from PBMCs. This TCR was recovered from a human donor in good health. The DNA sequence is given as TGTGCTTGCCCCCTAGCGGGACTCTCCTACGAGCAGTACTTC. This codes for CACPLAGLSYEQYF.